These T cell receptor beta chains were read from a single sample in a study of blood T cell repertoires in COVID-19. Here immunoSEQ multiplex PCR was the method, and the copy in TCRdb shows in-frame clones only, minus some. The sample has 280,000 or so clones; 85% are singletons. Material: PBMCs or T cells enriched from blood (not recorded which). These receptors all come from a woman aged 45-59 years who had recovered from COVID-19. The CDR3 runs from the conserved cysteine through the conserved F or W. The D gene is left open where the match is weak. For some rows the clone size is stated as once, few or many, or as a class when expanded; others skip it.

D gene	V gene	clone size	J gene	CDR3 protein	CDR3 DNA
TRBD1	TRBV7-2	.	TRBJ1-5	CASSPSTGDQPQHF	TGTGCCAGCAGCCCATCGACAGGGGATCAGCCCCAGCATTTT
TRBD1	TRBV27	.	TRBJ1-4	CASSSRNRGQDEKLFF	TGTGCCAGCAGTTCGCGGAACAGGGGGCAGGATGAAAAACTGTTTTTT
.	TRBV6-6	.	TRBJ2-1	CASSFPPPNEQFF	TGTGCCAGCAGTTTTCCCCCCCCGAATGAGCAGTTCTTC
TRBD2	TRBV7-2	.	TRBJ2-7	CASSLISGRGEQYF	TGTGCCAGCAGCTTAATTAGCGGGAGAGGTGAGCAGTACTTC
TRBD1	TRBV30	.	TRBJ1-6	CAWSFRQGAMNSPLHF	TGTGCCTGGAGTTTTCGACAGGGGGCTATGAATTCACCCCTCCACTTT
.	TRBV6-7	.	TRBJ1-2	CASSYSKSALNYGYTF	TGTGCCAGCAGTTACTCGAAGTCTGCACTTAACTATGGCTACACCTTC
TRBD2	TRBV29-1	.	TRBJ2-7	CSVGKLAGGEQYF	TGCAGCGTTGGCAAACTAGCGGGAGGTGAGCAGTACTTC
.	TRBV6-5	.	TRBJ2-2	CASSTSGIDTGELFF	TGTGCCAGCAGTACATCCGGGATCGACACCGGGGAGCTGTTTTTT
.	TRBV10-3	.	TRBJ2-7	CAISKGTDTYEQYF	TGTGCCATCAGTAAAGGGACTGATACCTACGAGCAGTACTTC
TRBD1	TRBV18	.	TRBJ1-1	CASSRTGDTEAFF	TGTGCCAGCTCACGCACAGGGGACACTGAAGCTTTCTTT
.	TRBV7-2	.	TRBJ2-7	CASSPSPITSYTYEQYF	TGTGCCAGCAGCCCATCTCCAATTACTAGTTACACTTACGAGCAGTACTTC
.	TRBV24-1	.	TRBJ1-2	CATSDRVYGYTF	TGTGCCACCTCAGATCGGGTCTATGGCTACACCTTC
.	TRBV30	.	TRBJ2-1	CAWSVLGSGYNEQFF	TGTGCCTGGAGTGTACTAGGGTCCGGCTACAATGAGCAGTTCTTC
TRBD2	TRBV18	once	TRBJ2-1	CASSRGLAGAENEQFF	TGTGCCAGCTCACGGGGACTAGCGGGAGCGGAGAATGAGCAGTTCTTC
TRBD1	TRBV4-1	.	TRBJ2-1	CASSLHGQGAPQQFF	TGCGCCAGCAGCCTCCACGGACAGGGGGCGCCTCAGCAGTTCTTC
.	TRBV13	.	TRBJ1-2	CASSLKTTGRYGYTF	TGTGCCAGCAGCTTAAAAACGACAGGAAGATATGGCTACACCTTC
.	TRBV19	once	TRBJ2-7	CASSNGYYEQYF	TGTGCCAGTAGTAACGGGTACTACGAGCAGTACTTC
TRBD2	TRBV7-9	.	TRBJ2-7	CASSLALRGVRLSYEQYF	TGTGCCAGCAGCTTAGCCCTCCGGGGGGTACGCCTCTCCTACGAGCAGTACTTC
TRBD2	TRBV7-2	.	TRBJ2-1	CASFLASGTYNEQFF	TGTGCCAGCTTTCTGGCTAGCGGAACCTACAATGAGCAGTTCTTC
TRBD2	TRBV5-6	.	TRBJ2-7	CASSLSGVLYEQYF	TGTGCCAGCAGCCTAAGCGGGGTCCTCTACGAGCAGTACTTC
TRBD2	TRBV7-2	.	TRBJ2-5	CASSSREAGQETQYF	TGTGCCAGCAGCTCGCGGGAAGCGGGACAAGAGACCCAGTACTTC
.	TRBV5-1	.	TRBJ1-4	CASSFSRSREGLFF	TGCGCCAGCAGCTTCTCCAGGTCCAGGGAGGGACTGTTTTTT
.	TRBV11-2	.	TRBJ1-2	CASSLSGDYGYTF	TGTGCCAGCAGCCTCTCAGGGGACTATGGCTACACCTTC
TRBD1	TRBV2	few	TRBJ2-5	CASRRGQGRQETQYF	TGTGCCAGCAGACGCGGACAGGGGCGTCAAGAGACCCAGTACTTC
TRBD1	TRBV7-9	.	TRBJ1-4	CASSPGQGGEKLFF	TGTGCCAGCAGCCCGGGACAGGGAGGTGAAAAACTGTTTTTT
.	TRBV7-2	.	TRBJ1-1	CASRRGHPNTEAFF	TGTGCCAGCAGACGGGGACACCCGAACACTGAAGCTTTCTTT
TRBD1	TRBV29-1	.	TRBJ1-4	CSVDRIGTGREKLFF	TGCAGCGTTGATCGTATCGGGACAGGGAGGGAAAAACTGTTTTTT
.	TRBV30	once	TRBJ2-3	CAWSVSSDTQYF	TGTGCCTGGAGTGTGTCGTCGGATACGCAGTATTTT
.	TRBV20-1	.	TRBJ2-1	CSASRGSSYNEQFF	TGCAGTGCTAGTCGTGGGAGCTCCTACAATGAGCAGTTCTTC
TRBD2	TRBV27	once	TRBJ2-3	CASSLSGGSNRDTQYF	TGTGCCAGCAGTCTCAGCGGGGGTTCAAACAGGGATACGCAGTATTTT
TRBD1	TRBV25-1	.	TRBJ2-1	CASSGQGDNEQFF	TGTGCCAGCAGTGGCCAGGGGGACAATGAGCAGTTCTTC
.	TRBV27	once	TRBJ2-7	CASSLGAHYEQYF	TGTGCCAGCAGTTTGGGGGCCCACTACGAGCAGTACTTC
TRBD2	TRBV27	.	TRBJ2-7	CASSPLLAGGPRYEQYF	TGTGCCAGCAGTCCATTACTAGCGGGGGGGCCCAGGTACGAGCAGTACTTC
.	TRBV2	.	TRBJ1-1	CASSEGGVNTEAFF	TGTGCCAGCAGTGAAGGGGGAGTTAACACTGAAGCTTTCTTT
TRBD2	TRBV2	.	TRBJ2-1	CASTGFGGGRYNEQFF	TGTGCCAGCACGGGGTTTGGGGGAGGGCGGTACAATGAGCAGTTCTTC
.	TRBV19	.	TRBJ2-2	CASSRAGELFF	TGTGCCAGTAGTCGCGCCGGGGAGCTGTTTTTT